A selection of T cell receptor beta chains follows, all from one sample in a study of identical twins. MiXCR was run by TCRdb on the 5' RACE reads, yielding one entry per CDR3 protein. The sample records 240,000 or so distinct CDR3 sequences, roughly 13% being singletons. These data were also filed under a second study, of yellow fever vaccine responses in identical twins.

The sample comprised memory (CD45RO+) T cells sorted from blood. The receptor set was obtained from a woman between 18 and 29 years old in good health. Each CDR3 is given with its conserved first and last residue. Each record gives: clone size, V gene, J gene, D gene, CDR3 DNA, CDR3 protein. A D gene is named only where the DNA matches it firmly. A row's size may be missing; if present it is once, few, many or a size class.

.	TRBV20-1	TRBJ1-1	.	TGCAGTGCTAGCCAGGGTAGCACTGAAGCTTTCTTT	CSASQGSTEAFF
few	TRBV18	TRBJ2-2	.	TGTGCCAGACCCCGAGGAGCGAACACCGGGGAGCTGTTTTTT	CARPRGANTGELFF
many	TRBV7-9	TRBJ2-7	.	TGTGCCAGCAAGAACGCGCAGACCCCGGGCTACGAGCAGTACTTC	CASKNAQTPGYEQYF
.	TRBV5-6	TRBJ2-1	.	TGTGCCAGCAGCCCCGGCAGTTTTCAAGGGCAGTTCTTC	CASSPGSFQGQFF
once	TRBV20-1	TRBJ2-1	TRBD2	TGCAGTGCTAGAGATCTTCTAGCGGCCTCCTACAATGAGCAGTTCTTC	CSARDLLAASYNEQFF
.	TRBV11-2	TRBJ2-1	TRBD2	TGTGCCAGCAGATCACTGCGGGCTAGCGGGGGGTCCAGGAGCTCCTACAATGAGCAGTTCTTC	CASRSLRASGGSRSSYNEQFF
.	TRBV3-1	TRBJ2-5	TRBD1	TGTGCCAGCAGCCAAGATACAGGGGGCAGGGAGACCCAGTACTTC	CASSQDTGGRETQYF
.	TRBV7-2	TRBJ2-2	TRBD2	TGTGCCAGCAGCCGCGGAGCGGGGGGGCAATCCGGGGAGCTGTTTTTT	CASSRGAGGQSGELFF
.	TRBV6-2/TRBV6-3	TRBJ2-7	.	TGTGCCAGCAGTTACTCTGAAGGTGTGCAGTACTTC	CASSYSEGVQYF
.	TRBV12-3/TRBV12-4	TRBJ1-5	TRBD1	TGTGCCAGCAGTTCCAAGACAGGGAGGAATCAGCCCCAGCATTTT	CASSSKTGRNQPQHF
few	TRBV11-2	TRBJ2-3	.	TGTGCCAGCAGCGGGGGTGGGCGGTCTAGCACAGATACGCAGTATTTT	CASSGGGRSSTDTQYF
.	TRBV7-2	TRBJ2-3	TRBD2	TGTGCCAGCAGCTTACAGCGGGGGGACACAGATACGCAGTATTTT	CASSLQRGDTDTQYF
.	TRBV19	TRBJ2-1	TRBD1	TGTGCCAGTACCATCCGGGACAGGGGCTACAATGAGCAGTTCTTC	CASTIRDRGYNEQFF
few	TRBV10-1	TRBJ2-1	.	TGCGCCAGCAGTGAGTCGAAGGGATTCAGTGAGCAGTTCTTC	CASSESKGFSEQFF
.	TRBV7-2	TRBJ2-1	.	TGTGCCAGCAGCCCCTTTGGGGGGAGGACCTACAATGAGCAGTTCTTC	CASSPFGGRTYNEQFF
few	TRBV12-3/TRBV12-4	TRBJ2-2	.	TGTGCCAGCAGTTTCGGTATAGGGGGGACTCGCACCGGGGAGCTGTTTTTT	CASSFGIGGTRTGELFF
.	TRBV25-1	TRBJ2-7	.	TGTGCCAGCAGTGCTGGGGGTTTCCCCTACGAGCAGTACTTC	CASSAGGFPYEQYF
few	TRBV11-2	TRBJ2-3	.	TGTGCCTCGAGACTAGGGGCGGAAGATACGCAGTATTTT	CASRLGAEDTQYF
many	TRBV20-1	TRBJ2-1	TRBD2	TGCAGTGCTAGAGACGCGGGAGCCCCCGAGCAGTTCTTC	CSARDAGAPEQFF
few	TRBV12-3/TRBV12-4	TRBJ2-1	.	TGTGCCAGCAGAGGCCTAGCTTCTGGGAGTGGCAATGAGCAGTTCTTC	CASRGLASGSGNEQFF
many	TRBV20-1	TRBJ2-1	.	TGCAGTGCAAGCAGCGTCTACAATGAGCAGTTCTTC	CSASSVYNEQFF
.	TRBV7-2	TRBJ2-5	TRBD2	TGTGCCAGCAGCACTGGACTAGCGGGACAGGGGACCCAGTACTTC	CASSTGLAGQGTQYF
.	TRBV28	TRBJ1-3	.	TGTGCCAGCAGTGACCCAGGGCAAGGAAACACCATATATTTT	CASSDPGQGNTIYF
.	TRBV20-1	TRBJ2-1	.	TGCAGTGCTATTGGGAGCGGTACCTACAATGAGCAGTTCTTC	CSAIGSGTYNEQFF
.	TRBV10-3	TRBJ2-2	TRBD2	TGTGCCATCAGTGAGGGGACTAGCGGGAGAACCGGGGAGCTGTTTTTT	CAISEGTSGRTGELFF
few	TRBV6-1	TRBJ1-2	TRBD1	TGTGCCAGCAGACCGGGACAGATTAACTATGGCTACACCTTC	CASRPGQINYGYTF
many	TRBV7-9	TRBJ2-1	.	TGTGCCAGCACCCGGGACTCCTACAATGAGCAGTTCTTC	CASTRDSYNEQFF
few	TRBV27	TRBJ2-5	TRBD1	TGTGCCAGCAGTTTAACAGGGGGCCAGTTTGAGACCCAGTACTTC	CASSLTGGQFETQYF
.	TRBV29-1	TRBJ2-1	TRBD2	TGCAGCGTTAATTTGGGGATGGTTGGGGGGGCCTACAATGAGCAGTTCTTC	CSVNLGMVGGAYNEQFF
.	TRBV4-1	TRBJ2-2	TRBD2	TGCGCCAGCAGCCAAGCCGGGACTAGCGGGAGGGCCACCGGGGAGCTGTTTTTT	CASSQAGTSGRATGELFF
many	TRBV5-1	TRBJ1-1	.	TGCGCCAGCAAGGCGAACACTGAAGCTTTCTTT	CASKANTEAFF
few	TRBV18	TRBJ2-5	.	TGTGCCAGCTCACCTCAGGATTCGGAGACCCAGTACTTC	CASSPQDSETQYF